This entry lists 21 T cell receptor beta chains sequenced from one sample in a study of vaccination and CD4 T cells after COVID-19. With the Oncomine TCR Beta short-read assay, DNA from cultured CD4+ T cells was sequenced. TCRdb passed the PCR reads through MiXCR, listing each CDR3 protein once. The profile covers about 23,000 distinct CDR3 sequences, with around three fifths appearing a single time and roughly 2.8% taken by the ten largest. Treatment denoted: approximately nine-day PBMC culture with coronavirus spike peptide pools or control peptides (ViraFEST assay). These TCRs' antigens remain unknown. Sample: CD4+ T cells from blood, cultured in vitro. The source of these receptors is a human donor who had recovered from COVID-19.

This clonotype was observed a handful of times. The genes are TRBV23-1 and TRBJ1-5; D call uncertain. TRBV23-1 is noted as an ORF with a role that remains uncertain. The V and J ends lost 2 bases and 6 bases respectively, with 8 bases between them. The CDR3 extends over 13 amino acids. The CDR3, as DNA: TGCGCCAGCAGTCAAGTCTCTTCTCAGCCCCAGCATTTT. It is translated as CASSQVSSQPQHF.

The chain links TRBV10-3 to TRBJ1-5, with 7 bases identical to TRBD1. This CDR3 contains 14 residues. Germline V CDR1 and CDR2: ENHRY, SYGVKD. The ends lost 10 bases at V and 2 bases at J; junction bases unmatched: 8. The CDR3 DNA follows: TGTGCCACCCAGACAGGGAATGGCAATCAGCCCCAGCATTTT. It translates to CATQTGNGNQPQHF.

This clonotype was observed a handful of times. This chain joins TRBV20-1 and TRBJ1-6, with a possible D match to TRBD1 (5 bases). Trimming took 6 bases from V and 11 from J, leaving 14 bases between them. CDR1 and CDR2 from the germline V gene are DFQATT and SNEGSKA (reference sequence). The length of the CDR3 is 12 residues. CDR3: CSATGGVTPLHF. CDR3 nucleotide sequence: TGCAGTGCGACGGGGGGTGTGACACCCCTCCACTTT.

This chain connects TRBV6-1 to TRBJ1-1; D unclear. Between the trimmed V and J ends, which lost 8 bases and 1 base, there was a span of 14 bases. This CDR3 spans 14 amino acids. Germline V gene lookup returns CDR1 MNHNS and CDR2 SASEGT. The CDR3, as DNA: TGTGCCAGCCGAGGGTGGGGATCGAACACTGAAGCTTTCTTT. Translated, it gives CASRGWGSNTEAFF.

This clonotype was counted between two and nine times. The gene calls are TRBV19 and TRBJ1-1, with a weak D call TRBD1 (5 bases). V dropped 3 bases and J dropped 0 bases, with 26 bases sitting between them. Germline CDR1 and CDR2: LNHDA and SQIVND (reference sequence). The CDR3 has 20 residues. For the CDR3, the DNA is TGTGCCAGTAGTATGGGGGAGAATCGGGGCGTCCATCTGATGAACACTGAAGCTTTCTTT. Protein sequence: CASSMGENRGVHLMNTEAFF. Full variable domain (rest looked up from reference TRBV19 and TRBJ1-1): DGGITQSPKYLFRKEGQNVTLSCEQNLNHDAMYWYRQDPGQGLRLIYYSQIVNDFQKGDIAEGYSVSREKKESFPLTVTSAQKNPTAFYLCASSMGENRGVHLMNTEAFFGQGTRLTVV.

This chain connects TRBV12-3 or TRBV12-4 to TRBJ1-1; D is unresolved. The ends were cut back, 7 bases at V and 3 bases at J, with 18 bases in the middle. The CDR3 consists of 15 residues. CDR3 sequence reads: CASTKHLGVYTEAFF. The CDR3 nucleotides are TGTGCCAGCACCAAACACCTCGGGGTATACACTGAAGCTTTCTTT.

The chain uses TRBV11-2 and TRBJ1-1; no definite D call. The length of the CDR3 is 11 residues. Between the trimmed V and J ends, which lost 4 bases and 7 bases, there was a span of 7 bases. Per germline, CDR1 SGHAT and CDR2 FQNNGV. CDR3 protein: CASSYAIEAFF. CDR3 nucleotides: TGTGCCAGCAGCTACGCAATTGAAGCTTTCTTT.

V and J are TRBV12-3 or TRBV12-4 and TRBJ2-7; perhaps TRBD2 as D (7 bases). The CDR3 runs to 12 residues. V was pared by 8 bases and J by 6 bases, with 14 bases between. In nucleotides, the CDR3 is TGTGCCAGCTCTGCGGGGGCTAGCGAGCAGTACTTC. Translating it yields CASSAGASEQYF.

The rearrangement joins TRBV6-1 to TRBJ1-6; D might be TRBD1 (5 bases). Trimming took 6 bases from V and 16 from J, leaving 13 bases between them. CDR1 is MNHNS and CDR2 is SASEGT in the germline V gene. CDR3 length: 11 amino acids. The CDR3 nucleotides are TGTGCCAGCAGGGGGGTCCGGGGACTCCACTTT. Translating gives CASRGVRGLHF.

The chain combines TRBV20-1 with TRBJ1-4; tentative D call: TRBD1 (6 bases). In germline, CDR1 is DFQATT, CDR2 SNEGSKA (reference sequence). With 6 bases removed from V and 3 bases from J, the gap between germline ends came to 11 bases. This CDR3 region has 13 residues. CDR3 DNA: TGCAGTGCACAACAGGGCCCTAATGAAAAACTGTTTTTT. It codes for CSAQQGPNEKLFF.

The chain employs TRBV6-1 and TRBJ2-1, with D perhaps TRBD2 (5 bases). CDR3 size: 15 residues. Trimming pared 7 bases from V and 6 bases from J, leaving 19 bases between. Germline lookup yields CDR1 MNHNS and CDR2 SASEGT. CDR3 region: CASNLFLGGGNEQFF. CDR3 in DNA: TGTGCCAGCAACCTCTTCCTTGGAGGCGGCAATGAGCAGTTCTTC.

The sample holds a few counts of this clonotype. V and J are TRBV7-9 and TRBJ1-5, with D uncertain. The germline V gene encodes CDR1 SEHNR and CDR2 FQNEAQ (reference sequence). V gave up 5 bases and J gave up 0 bases, with 11 bases separating them. This CDR3 spans 15 amino acids. The DNA of the CDR3 is TGTGCCAGCAGCGGTGAGGGTATTAGCAATCAGCCCCAGCATTTT. Encoded protein: CASSGEGISNQPQHF. The variable domain in full, with the rest retrieved from reference TRBV7-9 and TRBJ1-5, is DTGVSQNPRHKITKRGQNVTFRCDPISEHNRLYWYRQTLGQGPEFLTYFQNEAQLEKSRLLSDRFSAERPKGSFSTLEIQRTEQGDSAMYLCASSGEGISNQPQHFGDGTRLSIL.

This clonotype was observed a few times. The rearrangement uses TRBV20-1 and TRBJ2-3, with 7 bases matching TRBD2. The germline gives CDR1 DFQATT, CDR2 SNEGSKA (reference sequence). The trim removed 1 base at V and 2 bases at J, leaving 6 bases unmatched. This CDR3 has 15 residues. CDR3 DNA: TGCAGTGCTAGAGCCAGCGGGGCCCTCACAGATACGCAGTATTTT. It encodes CSARASGALTDTQYF.

The CDR3 is CASSGSGNSPLHF. CDR3 coding DNA: TGTGCCAGCAGTGGATCAGGAAATTCACCCCTCCACTTT. The rearrangement joins TRBV25-1 to TRBJ1-6; no clear D. Germline lookup yields CDR1 MGHDK and CDR2 SYGVNS. The CDR3 has 13 amino acids. Trimming took 4 bases from V and 7 from J, leaving 8 bases between them.

The J gene is TRBJ1-5, the V gene TRBV19; 12 bases line up with TRBD1. The CDR3 extends over 18 amino acids. The trim removed 1 base at V and 6 bases at J, leaving 10 bases unmatched. Germline CDR1 and CDR2: LNHDA and SQIVND (reference sequence). CDR3 sequence (DNA): TGTGCCAGTAGTATAGCGGGGACAGGGGGCTGGTCGGGTCAGCCCCAGCATTTT. Encoded protein: CASSIAGTGGWSGQPQHF.

The rearrangement joins TRBV6-1 to TRBJ1-1, with D possibly TRBD1 on 5 matching bases. Germline assignment: CDR1 MNHNS and CDR2 SASEGT. V dropped 4 bases and J dropped 6 bases, with 12 bases sitting between them. The CDR3 length is 13 residues. In DNA, the CDR3 is TGTGCCAGCAGTGGTGGGGGGGTGGCTGAAGCTTTCTTT. It codes for CASSGGGVAEAFF.

The J gene is TRBJ1-1, the V gene TRBV6-2 or TRBV6-3, with no clear D. Trimming removed 0 bases at V and 3 bases at J, with 20 bases between. CDR1 MNHEY and CDR2 SVGEGT come from the germline V gene. The CDR3 is made up of 18 amino acids. The CDR3 DNA sequence: TGTGCCAGCAGTTACTCGACGGAGGAGGGATTCCGGGACACTGAAGCTTTCTTT. Encoded protein: CASSYSTEEGFRDTEAFF.

J is TRBJ2-7 and V is TRBV5-1; D tentatively fits TRBD1 or TRBD2 (5 bases each). CDR3 length equals 14 residues. In germline, CDR1 is SGHRS, CDR2 YFSETQ. Between the trimmed V and J ends, which lost 0 bases and 6 bases, there was a span of 13 bases. The CDR3 coding sequence is TGCGCCAGCAGCTTGGGGGGGTCCCTCCTCGAGCAGTACTTC. Its translation: CASSLGGSLLEQYF.

The rearrangement uses TRBV2 and TRBJ2-3, with D possibly TRBD1 on 6 matching bases. Trimming cost V 8 bases and J 6 bases, with 21 bases left between them. Per germline, CDR1 SNHLY and CDR2 FYNNEI. CDR3 length equals 15 residues. The CDR3 is CASRPGAGREDTQYF. The CDR3 DNA is TGTGCCAGCCGCCCAGGGGCGGGCCGAGAGGATACGCAGTATTTT.

This clonotype showed up just a few times. The chain links TRBV11-2 to TRBJ1-2; 7 bases line up with TRBD1. The CDR3 sequence is 16 residues long. With 3 bases clipped from V and 4 bases from J, the junction kept 11 bases outside the gene matches. Germline-derived CDR1 and CDR2 are SGHAT and FQNNGV. The CDR3 protein is CASSLSRGRVGYGYTF. The CDR3 region has the DNA TGTGCCAGCAGCTTGTCAAGGGGGCGGGTGGGCTATGGCTACACCTTC.

The chain employs TRBV7-3 and TRBJ2-1; weak D call: TRBD1 (5 bases). The V end was cut by 2 bases, the J end by 5 bases, with 10 bases between. This CDR3 spans 14 amino acids. Germline-derived CDR1 and CDR2 are SGHTA and FQGTGA. The CDR3 is CASSLWAGNNEQFF. CDR3 nucleotides: TGTGCCAGCAGCTTATGGGCAGGGAACAATGAGCAGTTCTTC.